One sample yielded the 16 T cell receptor beta chains listed below, sequenced in a study of blood T cell repertoires in COVID-19 (dated by TCRdb to 2020 to 2021). The library was built by means of the immunoSEQ multiplex PCR assay. TCRdb provides this immuneACCESS table in a form limited to in-frame rearrangements. Some clones are lacking; in checked studies, under half of them reflect an unresolved V gene, and why the rest are absent is not known. The table for this sample lists 170,000 or so clones; approximately 88% of them were counted only once. About 7% of the sample is held by the ten biggest clonotypes. The sequenced sample was peripheral blood. The source of these receptors is a woman in her thirties or forties with COVID-19, enrolled during active disease.

The V gene is TRBV6-4, the J gene TRBJ2-7, with 8 nucleotides matching TRBD2. CDR1 MRHNA and CDR2 SNTAGT come from the germline V gene. Trimming took 3 bases from V and 5 from J; bases not matched to a gene: 15. CDR3 length: 17 residues. Here the CDR3 DNA reads TGTGCCAGCAGTGAGCGGGGACTAGGTGACCCGGGGGACGAGCAGTACTTC. Amino acids: CASSERGLGDPGDEQYF.

The chain combines TRBV11-2 with TRBJ1-2; 8 bases match TRBD1. Germline V gene lookup returns CDR1 SGHAT and CDR2 FQNNGV. The CDR3 spans 17 residues. The V segment lost 1 base and the J segment 0 bases; nucleotides outside the gene matches: 7. The CDR3: CASSLGYGTGPNYGYTF. CDR3 sequence (DNA): TGTGCCAGCAGCTTAGGGTATGGGACAGGACCTAACTATGGCTACACCTTC.

The chain is built from TRBV11-3 and TRBJ2-5; 7 nucleotides align to TRBD1. Losses at the gene ends were 5 bases for V and 4 bases for J; bases not matched to a gene: 7. Germline V lookup: CDR1 SGHNT, CDR2 YENEEA. This CDR3 comprises 14 residues. The CDR3 sequence is CASSPGTVGETQYF. The CDR3 region has the DNA TGTGCCAGCAGCCCAGGGACAGTTGGAGAGACCCAGTACTTC.

Only a few counts were recorded for this clone. V usage is TRBV15 and J usage is TRBJ2-1; D gene unclear. The CDR3 contains 13 residues. V was pared by 0 bases and J by 14 bases, with 14 bases between. Germline V CDR1 and CDR2: LNHNV, YYDKDF (reference sequence). In DNA form, the CDR3 reads TGTGCCACCAGCAGAGATCACCCCTTTAGTGAGTTCTTC. The encoded protein is CATSRDHPFSEFF.

The genes are TRBV6-5 and TRBJ2-2, with 7 bases fitting TRBD2. From germline, CDR1 is MNHEY and CDR2 SVGAGI. J was trimmed by 4 bases and V by 7 bases; bases with no gene match: 6. CDR3 length: 14 amino acids. The CDR3 DNA sequence: TGTGCCAGCACAAACGGGAGGACCACCGGGGAGCTGTTTTTT. Translation: CASTNGRTTGELFF.

This clone has just a few counts. The chain uses TRBV18 and TRBJ2-7, with TRBD2 identical over 9 bases. The CDR3 consists of 16 residues. The trim removed 4 bases at V and 3 bases at J, leaving 10 bases unmatched. The V gene's germline CDR1 is KGHSH and CDR2 LQKENI. CDR3 amino acids: CASSLEWREGFYEQYF. The CDR3, as DNA: TGTGCCAGCTCACTGGAGTGGCGGGAGGGTTTCTACGAGCAGTACTTC. Combining the CDR3 with reference TRBV18 and TRBJ2-7 gives the whole variable domain NAGVMQNPRHLVRRRGQEARLRCSPMKGHSHVYWYRQLPEEGLKFMVYLQKENIIDESGMPKERFSAEFPKEGPSILRIQQVVRGDSAAYFCASSLEWREGFYEQYFGPGTRLTVT.

The CDR3 region is CASSLVPSEKLFF. DNA for the CDR3: TGTGCCAGCAGCTTAGTTCCCTCGGAAAAACTGTTTTTT. The genes are TRBV7-9 and TRBJ1-4; D is undetermined. Germline-derived CDR1 and CDR2 are SEHNR and FQNEAQ (reference sequence). V lost 1 base and J lost 8, with 8 bases in between. The CDR3 runs 13 residues.

The rearrangement uses TRBV9 and TRBJ1-1; TRBD1 agrees at 8 bases. The CDR3 is 14 amino acids. Germline V lookup: CDR1 SGDLS, CDR2 YYNGEE. The J segment lost 0 bases and the V segment lost 3 bases, leaving 1 base of the junction unmatched. The CDR3 DNA follows: TGTGCCAGCAGCGGACAGGGGATGAACACTGAAGCTTTCTTT. Translation gives CASSGQGMNTEAFF.

The V and J genes are TRBV9 and TRBJ2-3; TRBD2 matches at 9 bases. The CDR3 contains 19 residues. Trimming at V came to 0 bases and at J to 3 bases, leaving 14 bases not matched to a gene. Per germline, CDR1 SGDLS and CDR2 YYNGEE. CDR3 in amino acids: CASSVAGRVGLAGTDTQYF. CDR3 coding DNA: TGTGCCAGCAGCGTAGCAGGCCGGGTTGGGCTAGCGGGGACAGATACGCAGTATTTT.

In its sample, this clone was seen a few times. The chain joins TRBV7-2 to TRBJ1-5; tentative D call: TRBD1 (6 bases). Trimming left V 1 base short and J 5 bases short, with 12 bases between. This CDR3 has 15 residues. Per the germline V gene, CDR1 is SGHTA and CDR2 is FQGNSA. CDR3 DNA sequence: TGTGCCAGCAGCTTAGGGGGGACATATGATCAGCCCCAGCATTTT. This gives the protein CASSLGGTYDQPQHF.

The chain is built from TRBV27 and TRBJ1-2; no firm D call. This CDR3 comprises 16 residues. Germline lookup yields CDR1 MNHEY and CDR2 SMNVEV (reference sequence). V was pared by 2 bases and J by 4 bases, with 17 bases between. The CDR3 bases are TGTGCCAGCAGTTTACTCCCCCATACAGTTTTCTATGGCTACACCTTC. Its translation is CASSLLPHTVFYGYTF.

J is TRBJ1-1 and V is TRBV5-6, with no clear D. Germline-derived CDR1 and CDR2 are SGHDT and YYEEEE. The CDR3 runs to 13 residues. Trimming removed 2 bases from V and 4 bases from J, with 9 bases in between. The DNA of the CDR3 is TGTGCCAGCAGCTTCCCGACTAGCACTGAAGCTTTCTTT. Translation gives CASSFPTSTEAFF. The full variable domain, in which reference TRBV5-6 and TRBJ1-1 provide the parts outside the CDR3, is DAGVTQSPTHLIKTRGQQVTLRCSPKSGHDTVSWYQQALGQGPQFIFQYYEEEERQRGNFPDRFSGHQFPNYSSELNVNALLLGDSALYLCASSFPTSTEAFFGQGTRLTVV.

At least ten counts were recorded for this clone. The chain joins TRBV12-3 or TRBV12-4 to TRBJ2-7; D remains unclear. This CDR3 has 12 amino acids. With 3 bases removed from V and 3 bases from J, the gap between germline ends came to 6 bases. In DNA form, the CDR3 reads TGTGCCAGCAGTTTTTACAGCTACGAGCAGTACTTC. Encoded protein: CASSFYSYEQYF.

The chain recombines TRBV5-1 with TRBJ1-4, with D unclear. Deletions cut 4 bases from V and 0 bases from J, with 7 bases between. In germline, CDR1 is SGHRS, CDR2 YFSETQ. This CDR3 contains 14 residues. The DNA of the CDR3 is TGCGCCAGCAGCCCGGGATCAACTAATGAAAAACTGTTTTTT. Protein: CASSPGSTNEKLFF.

The chain has TRBV27 and TRBJ1-2; TRBD1 aligns across 9 bases. This CDR3 spans 16 amino acids. V was pared by 5 bases and J by 5 bases, with 12 bases of the junction left unmatched. CDR1 and CDR2 (germline): MNHEY, SMNVEV (reference sequence). The CDR3 is CASSPGTGLAKYGYTF. CDR3 coding DNA: TGTGCCAGCAGTCCCGGGACAGGGTTGGCGAAATATGGCTACACCTTC.

The V call is TRBV5-1, the J call TRBJ1-6; 7 bases fit TRBD1. The CDR3 runs 13 residues. The J segment lost 6 bases and the V segment lost 9 bases, leaving 6 bases of the junction unmatched. Germline loops: CDR1 SGHRS, CDR2 YFSETQ. CDR3 nucleotides: TGCGCCACCAAACGGGACAGTAATTCACCCCTCCACTTT. Translated: CATKRDSNSPLHF. Together with reference TRBV5-1 and TRBJ1-6, the CDR3 gives the full variable domain: KAGVTQTPRYLIKTRGQQVTLSCSPISGHRSVSWYQQTPGQGLQFLFEYFSETQRNKGNFPGRFSGRQFSNSRSEMNVSTLELGDSALYLCATKRDSNSPLHFGNGTRLTVT.